This T cell receptor beta chain was identified in a study of Ad26.COV2.S vaccination and SARS-CoV-2 variants. Study-level information: Donor joined the COV1001 Ad26.COV2.S trial arm. By the intramuscular route, Ad26.COV2.S was given once, or twice 56 days apart. Findings and caveats of the study: Post-vaccination spike-specific CD8+ and CD4+ T cell responses reportedly had substantial breadth.

The germline V gene has CDR1 SEHNR and CDR2 FQNEAQ (reference sequence). The CDR3 runs to 13 residues. The V end was cut by 3 bases, the J end by 2 bases, with 7 bases between. Indicated treatment: roughly 19 received Ad26.COV2.S at low or high dose, single or two shots; about 5 received placebo; per-sample allocation not given. Collection of samples fell on day 63 after the first vaccine or placebo injection. It was Wuhan-strain SARS-CoV-2 spike that the Ad26 vaccine vector expressed. TCRdb's copy holds only in-frame clones and misses some; the assay was immunoSEQ multiplex PCR. Of 350,000 to 600,000 clones in the sample, about nine tenths were seen once. Worth noting for this clone: Its antigen is not known.

This sequence originates from a person aged 18-65 years who received the Ad26.COV2.S COVID-19 vaccine or a placebo. The rearrangement links TRBV7-9 to TRBJ1-2; D unresolved. The source was peripheral blood, collected in a trial of Ad26.COV2.S vaccine versus placebo. The CDR3 loop is CASSFYLNYGYTF. The CDR3 DNA reads as TGTGCCAGCAGCTTTTATCTGAACTATGGCTACACCTTC.